This TCR beta chain was recovered during a study of persistence of HIV-infected CD4 T cells. Study summary: CD4+ T cells responding to CMV or HIV-1 Gag were isolated. Multiple blood draws of up to 180 mL, except two donors with single leukapheresis.

V lost 4 bases to trimming and J lost 5 bases; unmatched junction nucleotides: 2. Germline values: CDR1 LNHDA, CDR2 SQIVND (reference sequence). CDR3 size: 13 residues. The immunoSEQ assay was version 4, run in survey mode. Sequenced by immunoSEQ multiplex PCR; TCRdb stores in-frame clones only, minus some. The data show approximately 34,000 clones, with 75% to 85% seen just once and 18% held by the top ten. In regard to this clone: As yet, its antigen is unknown.

An overlapping HIV-1 Gag peptide pool stimulated these cells at 0.85 to 1 ug/peptide/mL. CD40L/CD69 double-negative CD45RO-high memory CD4+ T cells were collected. This sequence was found in an adult woman with HIV who was CMV-seropositive. The V and J genes are TRBV19 and TRBJ1-5; the match to TRBD1 covers 7 bases. Specimen: CD4+ T cells sorted from PBMCs after roughly 20-hour stimulation, collected from a patient who received antiretroviral therapy. The CDR3 reads CASSRQGDQPQHF. In DNA form, the CDR3 reads TGTGCCAGTAGTAGACAGGGTGATCAGCCCCAGCATTTT. The variable domain in full, with the rest retrieved from reference TRBV19 and TRBJ1-5, is DGGITQSPKYLFRKEGQNVTLSCEQNLNHDAMYWYRQDPGQGLRLIYYSQIVNDFQKGDIAEGYSVSREKKESFPLTVTSAQKNPTAFYLCASSRQGDQPQHFGDGTRLSIL.